A single sample is the source of the 32 T cell receptor beta chains below, sequenced in a study of OX40 agonist ivuxolimab in advanced cancers. The table came from immunoSEQ multiplex PCR; TCRdb's copy has only in-frame clones and leaves some out. The data show tens of thousands of clones, with under 90% seen just once and roughly 1.7% held by the top ten. Here the sequenced sample was CD4+ or CD8+ T cells sorted from blood, taken in a trial of the OX40 agonist ivuxolimab. The source of these receptors is an adult with an advanced solid tumor such as melanoma, head and neck, liver or kidney cancer.

The rearrangement uses TRBV20-1 and TRBJ2-7, with unresolved D. The V gene's germline CDR1 is DFQATT and CDR2 SNEGSKA (reference sequence). V shed 3 bases and J shed 4 bases, with 7 bases lying between them. There are 11 residues in the CDR3. The CDR3: CSASAGYEQYF. For the CDR3, the DNA is TGCAGTGCTAGCGCCGGTTACGAGCAGTACTTC.

The rearrangement joins TRBV7-2 to TRBJ1-1; TRBD1 matches 9 bases. This CDR3 contains 14 residues. CDR1 and CDR2 from the germline V gene are SGHTA and FQGNSA. Trimming took 5 bases from V and 3 from J; bases not matched to a gene: 4. CDR3 region: CASSTGQGYTEAFF. In DNA, the CDR3 is TGTGCCAGCAGCACGGGACAGGGATACACTGAAGCTTTCTTT.

The V and J genes are TRBV7-3 and TRBJ2-1, with D maybe TRBD2 (6 bases). Trimming shortened V by 2 bases and J by 5 bases, and 13 bases separated the two germline ends. Germline V gene data show CDR1 as SGHTA and CDR2 as FQGTGA. This CDR3 comprises 15 residues. The CDR3 DNA sequence: TGTGCCAGCAGCTTAGGCGGGGAGGTTCACAATGAGCAGTTCTTC. This codes for CASSLGGEVHNEQFF. The complete variable domain, with remaining parts taken from reference TRBV7-3 and TRBJ2-1, reads GAGVSQTPSNKVTEKGKYVELRCDPISGHTALYWYRQSLGQGPEFLIYFQGTGAADDSGLPNDRFFAVRPEGSVSTLKIQRTERGDSAVYLCASSLGGEVHNEQFFGPGTRLTVL.

The V gene is TRBV5-6, the J gene TRBJ2-3, with unresolved D. The germline V gene has CDR1 SGHDT and CDR2 YYEEEE. This CDR3 spans 12 amino acids. V gave up 0 bases and J gave up 5 bases, with 4 bases separating them. The CDR3 reads CASSLGGDTQYF. CDR3 DNA sequence: TGTGCCAGCAGCTTGGGTGGAGATACGCAGTATTTT.

This rearrangement joins TRBV4-1 to TRBJ2-6, with 8 bases lining up with TRBD1. Germline CDR1 reads MGHRA; CDR2 reads YSYEKL. The CDR3 extends over 20 amino acids. The J segment lost 2 bases and the V segment lost 0 bases, leaving 12 bases of the junction unmatched. DNA for the CDR3: TGCGCCAGCAGCCAAGATGGGGGTGGCAGGGGGCTGGCTGGGGCCAACGTCCTGACTTTC. Translation: CASSQDGGGRGLAGANVLTF.

The J gene is TRBJ2-2, the V gene TRBV5-1, with D possibly being TRBD2 (6 bases). This CDR3 comprises 15 residues. Germline CDR1 and CDR2: SGHRS and YFSETQ. Trimming took off 2 bases at V and 6 bases at J, with 14 bases between the two ends. CDR3 amino acids: CASSLLQGGSGELFF. The CDR3 DNA sequence: TGCGCCAGCAGCTTATTGCAGGGAGGATCCGGGGAGCTGTTTTTT.

The chain is built from TRBV5-6 and TRBJ1-5; the match to TRBD1 covers 7 bases. The CDR3 sequence is 15 residues long. The V segment lost 0 bases and the J segment 9 bases; nucleotides outside the gene matches: 9. Germline V CDR1 and CDR2: SGHDT, YYEEEE. DNA of the CDR3: TGTGCCAGCAGCTTGGCCCTCGACAGGGACGGGCCCCAGCATTTT. Its protein is CASSLALDRDGPQHF.

The gene calls are TRBV18 and TRBJ1-1; D gene unclear. In germline, CDR1 is KGHSH, CDR2 LQKENI. Trimming took 3 bases from V and 6 from J, leaving 11 bases between them. There are 13 residues in the CDR3. The CDR3 region has the DNA TGTGCCAGCTCACCTGCAGCTTACGCTGAAGCTTTCTTT. It is translated as CASSPAAYAEAFF.

This clone was seen only once. The rearrangement joins TRBV27 to TRBJ2-7, with a weak D call TRBD1 (5 bases). The CDR3 contains 14 residues. The V gene lost 5 bases and the J gene lost 5 bases, with 16 bases spanning the gap. Germline lookup yields CDR1 MNHEY and CDR2 SMNVEV (reference sequence). The CDR3 protein is CASSPAPQGNEQYF. In nucleotides, the CDR3 is TGTGCCAGCAGTCCAGCACCTCAGGGTAACGAGCAGTACTTC.

CDR3 sequence: CASSQEEHGHNYGYTF. The DNA for the CDR3 is TGCGCCAGCAGCCAGGAAGAACACGGGCATAACTATGGCTACACCTTC. The chain joins TRBV4-1 to TRBJ1-2; D gene uncertain. The germline V gene encodes CDR1 MGHRA and CDR2 YSYEKL. V lost 3 bases and J lost 1, with 15 bases in between. The CDR3 runs 16 residues.

This chain joins TRBV7-2 and TRBJ2-3, with D unresolved. Germline assignment: CDR1 SGHTA and CDR2 FQGNSA. V was clipped by 3 bases and J by 2 bases, with 12 bases between them. This CDR3 has 15 amino acids. CDR3 amino acids: CASSLGSFLTDTQYF. DNA of the CDR3: TGTGCCAGCAGCTTGGGGTCGTTCCTCACAGATACGCAGTATTTT.

The chain couples TRBV5-6 to TRBJ1-5; tentative D call: TRBD1 (6 bases). In germline, CDR1 is SGHDT, CDR2 YYEEEE. The CDR3 length is 16 residues. Deletions cut 3 bases from V and 2 bases from J, with 15 bases between. CDR3 amino acids: CASSYRDKGGNQPQHF. The CDR3 nucleotides are TGTGCCAGCAGCTACAGGGACAAGGGAGGCAATCAGCCCCAGCATTTT.

The chain employs TRBV11-2 and TRBJ2-5; D is unclear. V lost 0 bases and J lost 7, with 9 bases in between. This CDR3 is built from 13 residues. Germline V lookup: CDR1 SGHAT, CDR2 FQNNGV. As DNA, the CDR3 is TGTGCCAGCAGCTTAGACTGGGCCCGGACCCAGTACTTC. Protein product: CASSLDWARTQYF.

The rearrangement joins TRBV7-9 to TRBJ1-1, with 10 bases aligning to TRBD1. Trimming removed 1 base from V and 0 bases from J; junction bases left unmatched: 5. Germline assignment: CDR1 SEHNR and CDR2 FQNEAQ (reference sequence). The CDR3 is 17 amino acids. Here the CDR3 reads CASSLGGTGVMNTEAFF. CDR3 nucleotide sequence: TGTGCCAGCAGCTTAGGGGGGACAGGGGTCATGAACACTGAAGCTTTCTTT.

This chain connects TRBV27 to TRBJ2-1; 7 positions match TRBD2. V trimming: 8 bases; J trimming: 2 bases; junction bases outside the gene matches: 6. Per the germline V gene, CDR1 is MNHEY and CDR2 is SMNVEV (reference sequence). This CDR3 has 14 amino acids. The chain's CDR3 is CASGGGRAYNEQFF. In DNA, the CDR3 is TGTGCCAGCGGCGGGGGACGGGCCTACAATGAGCAGTTCTTC.

This clone was observed once. The chain is built from TRBV10-3 and TRBJ2-5; D is unresolved. The J call may be in error: the DNA end matches TRBJ2-7 better. This CDR3 is built from 14 residues. CDR1 is ENHRY and CDR2 is SYGVKD in the germline V gene. CDR3 sequence reads: CAISESVIAYEQYF. The CDR3 region has the DNA TGTGCCATCAGTGAGTCGGTAATAGCCTACGAGCAGTACTTC.

In DNA, the CDR3 is TGCGCCCAAGGGGACCCGGGCAATCAGCCCCAGCATTTT. Protein: CAQGDPGNQPQHF. This sequence joins TRBV5-1 and TRBJ1-5; maybe TRBD1 (5 bases). The germline gives CDR1 SGHRS, CDR2 YFSETQ. The CDR3 runs 13 residues. V was cut by 10 bases and J by 2 bases, with 13 bases left in between.

The chain uses TRBV14 and TRBJ1-4, with no clear D. CDR1 SGHDN and CDR2 FVKESK come from the germline V gene. The germline V and J ends were trimmed by 1 base and 10 bases, with 13 bases remaining between them. This CDR3 is 14 amino acids long. CDR3 in amino acids: CASSQAASGIKLFF. The CDR3 DNA follows: TGTGCCAGCAGCCAAGCTGCATCTGGGATAAAACTGTTTTTT.

The V and J genes are TRBV30 and TRBJ1-3; D gene uncertain. V was clipped by 4 bases and J by 4 bases, with 11 bases between them. The CDR3 consists of 13 residues. Germline V gene data show CDR1 as GTSNPN and CDR2 as SVGIG (reference sequence). This CDR3 is CAWNLNKGNTIYF. The DNA for the CDR3 is TGTGCCTGGAATTTGAACAAGGGAAACACCATATATTTT.

The chain carries TRBV7-9 and TRBJ2-7; D call uncertain. Germline CDR1 is SEHNR and CDR2 is FQNEAQ (reference sequence). V lost 1 base and J 0 bases, leaving 16 bases between the germline ends. This CDR3 comprises 17 residues. CDR3 amino acids: CASSLVYGGNGSYEQYF. CDR3 nucleotides: TGTGCCAGCAGCTTAGTTTATGGCGGTAACGGCTCCTACGAGCAGTACTTC.

This clone was observed a single time. This sequence joins TRBV29-1 and TRBJ2-3; 9 positions agree with TRBD2. The J segment lost 3 bases and the V segment lost 4 bases, leaving 8 bases of the junction unmatched. The germline gives CDR1 SQVTM, CDR2 ANQGSEA. CDR3 length: 15 amino acids. The CDR3 DNA reads as TGCAGCGTTGTATCAGCGGGGGGACCAACAGATACGCAGTATTTT. Amino acid sequence: CSVVSAGGPTDTQYF.

To note about this clone: The sample carries other DNA sequences with the same CDR3. This sequence joins TRBV5-1 and TRBJ1-2; TRBD1 might be the D (5 bases). Germline CDR1 reads SGHRS; CDR2 reads YFSETQ. Trimming took 0 bases from V and 8 from J, leaving 11 bases between them. The length of the CDR3 is 13 residues. The CDR3 spells CASSLGQGGGYTF. The CDR3 nucleotides read TGCGCCAGCAGCTTGGGGCAGGGAGGAGGCTACACCTTC.

The V call is TRBV21-1, the J call TRBJ2-2; the table gives TRBD1 as D, unverified against the DNA. TRBV21-1 is shown as a pseudogene. There are 15 residues in the CDR3. Here the CDR3 DNA reads TGTGCCAGCAATTTACGGGCCAGGGGAACCGGGGAGCTGTTTTTT. Amino acid sequence: CASNLRARGTGELFF.

The chain joins TRBV7-9 to TRBJ2-2; D is uncertain. The germline V and J ends were trimmed by 3 bases and 3 bases, with 5 bases remaining between them. Germline CDR1 is SEHNR and CDR2 is FQNEAQ (reference sequence). The CDR3 is made up of 13 amino acids. For the CDR3, the DNA is TGTGCCAGCAGCTTTGAGTACACCGGGGAGCTGTTTTTT. Protein sequence: CASSFEYTGELFF. The whole variable domain, filled in from reference TRBV7-9 and TRBJ2-2, reads DTGVSQNPRHKITKRGQNVTFRCDPISEHNRLYWYRQTLGQGPEFLTYFQNEAQLEKSRLLSDRFSAERPKGSFSTLEIQRTEQGDSAMYLCASSFEYTGELFFGEGSRLTVL.

In this sample, this clone turned up once. V is TRBV5-6 and J is TRBJ2-2; D possibly corresponds to TRBD1 (6 bases). The CDR3 loop spans 15 amino acids. Germline loops: CDR1 SGHDT, CDR2 YYEEEE. Trimming cost V 1 base and J 1 base, with 8 bases left between them. CDR3 amino acids: CASSLQGLNTGELFF. The CDR3 region has the DNA TGTGCCAGCAGCTTGCAGGGGTTGAACACCGGGGAGCTGTTTTTT.

V gene TRBV7-9 combines with J gene TRBJ2-3; D gene unclear. Between the trimmed V and J ends, which lost 1 base and 7 bases, there was a span of 12 bases. From germline, CDR1 is SEHNR and CDR2 FQNEAQ (reference sequence). CDR3 length equals 14 residues. CDR3 bases: TGTGCCAGCAGCTTAGGCGCCTCCCCAAATACGCAGTATTTT. Translated, it gives CASSLGASPNTQYF.

The gene calls are TRBV5-6 and TRBJ2-5; D gene ambiguous. The V gene's germline CDR1 is SGHDT and CDR2 YYEEEE. The V end was cut by 2 bases, the J end by 1 base, with 15 bases between. CDR3 length: 16 amino acids. CDR3 bases: TGTGCCAGCAGCTTTAGGCAGCCAAAAGTCCAAGAGACCCAGTACTTC. This translates into CASSFRQPKVQETQYF.

CDR3 DNA sequence: TGTGCCAGCAGTGCGTCGGGGAGCACAGATACGCAGTATTTT. This translates into CASSASGSTDTQYF. The J gene is TRBJ2-3, the V gene TRBV2; possible D gene TRBD2, 5 bases. Trimming removed 4 bases at V and 0 bases at J, with 8 bases between. The CDR3 extends over 14 amino acids. Germline V gene sequence: CDR1 SNHLY, CDR2 FYNNEI. Together with reference TRBV2 and TRBJ2-3, the CDR3 gives the full variable domain: EPEVTQTPSHQVTQMGQEVILRCVPISNHLYFYWYRQILGQKVEFLVSFYNNEISEKSEIFDDQFSVERPDGSNFTLKIRSTKLEDSAMYFCASSASGSTDTQYFGPGTRLTVL.

The V and J genes are TRBV11-2 and TRBJ2-7, with D possibly matching TRBD1 (6 bases). V was cut by 1 base and J by 0 bases, with 10 bases left in between. The germline gives CDR1 SGHAT, CDR2 FQNNGV. The CDR3 extends over 15 amino acids. This CDR3 is CASSLGPDSSYEQYF. The CDR3 nucleotides read TGTGCCAGCAGCTTAGGCCCGGACAGCTCCTACGAGCAGTACTTC.

The V call is TRBV4-3, the J call TRBJ2-3; D is possibly TRBD1 or TRBD2 (5 bases each). V shed 3 bases and J shed 5 bases, with 12 bases lying between them. Germline values: CDR1 LGHNA, CDR2 YSLEER. This CDR3 has 14 residues. Here the CDR3 DNA reads TGCGCCAGCAGCCAGACTCTGGGGGTAGATACGCAGTATTTT. Translating gives CASSQTLGVDTQYF.

V usage is TRBV6-6 and J usage is TRBJ1-2; D possibly corresponds to TRBD1 (5 bases). V dropped 0 bases and J dropped 6 bases, with 14 bases sitting between them. This CDR3 is built from 15 residues. CDR1 is MNHNY and CDR2 is SVGAGI in the germline V gene (reference sequence). The CDR3 loop reads CASSYSSGPENGYTF. CDR3 nucleotides: TGTGCCAGCAGTTACTCTTCAGGGCCTGAGAATGGCTACACCTTC.

The V call is TRBV7-9, the J call TRBJ1-6; D not resolved. The V and J ends lost 8 bases and 7 bases respectively, with 21 bases between them. Germline V gives CDR1 SEHNR, CDR2 FQNEAQ (reference sequence). The CDR3 is 16 amino acids. This CDR3 reads CASVGSVEGPNSPLHF. CDR3 coding DNA: TGTGCCAGCGTCGGGTCGGTCGAGGGCCCCAATTCACCCCTCCACTTT.